This T cell receptor (beta chain) derives from a study of T cells in Graves' hyperthyroidism and ophthalmopathy. Study-level findings and limits: Ophthalmopathy onset followed model prediction by a median approximately six months.

TCR beta CDR3 regions were amplified from RNA transcripts. First-round RT-PCR targeting the TCR CDR3 was performed with the HTBI primer set. A single record per CDR3 protein comes from TCRdb applying MiXCR to the multiplex PCR reads. The sample includes roughly 520,000 distinct CDR3 sequences, approximately 25% of them seen just once. With regard to this clonotype: As yet, its antigen is unknown. A read error is possible here, since a much larger clone lies one base away.

Germline V CDR1 and CDR2: DFQATT, SNEGSKA (reference sequence). The V end lost 5 bases, the J end lost 0 bases, and 12 bases lay between the germline ends. This CDR3 region has 14 residues. Material: blood. The receptor was isolated from a woman under 40 with Graves' ophthalmopathy. This rearrangement joins TRBV20-1 to TRBJ2-3; possibly TRBD1 or TRBD2 for D (6 bases each). The CDR3 region has the DNA TGCAGTGCTGGGGGGCAGCCTAGCACAGATACGCAGTATTTT. Its translation: CSAGGQPSTDTQYF.